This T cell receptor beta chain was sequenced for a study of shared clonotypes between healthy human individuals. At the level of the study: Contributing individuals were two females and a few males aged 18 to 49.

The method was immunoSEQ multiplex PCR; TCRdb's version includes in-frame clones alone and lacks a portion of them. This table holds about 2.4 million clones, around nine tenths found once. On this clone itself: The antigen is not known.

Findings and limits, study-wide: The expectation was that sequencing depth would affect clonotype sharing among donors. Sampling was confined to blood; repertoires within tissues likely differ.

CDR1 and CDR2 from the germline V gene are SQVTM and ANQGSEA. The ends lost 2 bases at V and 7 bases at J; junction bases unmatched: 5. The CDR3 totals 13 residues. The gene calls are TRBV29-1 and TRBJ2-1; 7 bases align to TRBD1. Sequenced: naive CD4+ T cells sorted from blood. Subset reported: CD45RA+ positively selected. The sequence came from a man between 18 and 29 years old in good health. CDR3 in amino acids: CSVERAGGNEQFF. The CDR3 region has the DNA TGCAGCGTTGAAAGGGCAGGGGGTAATGAGCAGTTCTTC.